Sequencing of this T cell receptor (beta chain) was carried out in a study of OX40 agonist ivuxolimab in advanced cancers. Study in general: Under the entry rules, prior anti-PD-1, anti-PD-L1 or anti-CTLA-4 therapy was allowed, and approximately 40% had some.

Whole-study results and caveats: The investigators did not determine what antigen specificity the expanded peripheral T cells had.

Generated by immunoSEQ multiplex PCR, the TCRdb table keeps only in-frame clones and is missing some. The data show fewer than 45,000 clones, with more than 80% seen just once and roughly 16% held by the top ten. Germline V gives CDR1 SGHRS, CDR2 YFSETQ. The CDR3 length is 13 residues. The V end lost 0 bases, the J end lost 5 bases, and 9 bases lay between the germline ends. Autoimmune disease history or systemic immunosuppression led to patient exclusion. Comments on this clone: Its matching antigen is unknown.

Sequenced here: CD4+ or CD8+ T cells sorted from blood, sampled in a trial of the OX40 agonist ivuxolimab. The chain combines TRBV5-1 with TRBJ2-7; D is ambiguous. This TCR derives from an adult with an advanced solid tumor such as melanoma, head and neck, liver or kidney cancer. CDR3 loop: CASSLGRLDEQYF. The CDR3 DNA sequence: TGCGCCAGCAGCTTGGGTCGGCTCGACGAGCAGTACTTC.